This is a list of T cell receptor beta chains from one sample in a study of T-cell memory formation after mild COVID-19. From the 5' RACE reads, TCRdb called clonotypes with MiXCR, one entry per CDR3 protein. Among 560,000 or so distinct CDR3 sequences listed, around a sixth were seen once. Specimen: PBMCs or a T cell subset sorted from them (not recorded which). The receptors derive from an adult woman who had mild COVID-19 (a few samples of this study predate the infection). Cell type and time point are not known. The CDR3 runs from the conserved cysteine through the conserved F or W. Each record gives: clone size, V gene, CDR3 protein. The listing skips clone size in some rows; elsewhere it reads once, few, many or a size class.

>-|TRBV5-1
CASSFRDSYTDTQYF
>-|TRBV19
CASSIAASGVYNEQFF
>-|TRBV9
CASSAGPSTDTQYF
>few|TRBV9
CASSVPTSPITDTQYF
>-|TRBV4-2
CASSQDPAGSYNEQFF
>-|TRBV4-3
CASSQDWGLSLVSGNQPQHF
>-|TRBV9
CASSVGGQGIDF
>few|TRBV28
CASSLSGPRGNEQFF
>few|TRBV11-2
CASSNSGRDNEQYF
>few|TRBV7-9
CASSLGALSFGNTEAFF
>-|TRBV9
CASSVLVGSNTGELIF
>-|TRBV3-1
CASSQPGGGSKNIQYF
>-|TRBV7-6
CASSLDKPGTVPTDTQYF
>-|TRBV20-1
CSASWAGATYEQYF
>few|TRBV18
CASSLREFDYEQYF
>many|TRBV2
CASSEQAGGMTDTQYF
>few|TRBV12-3/TRBV12-4
CASAFTGRLGEKLFF
>-|TRBV12-3/TRBV12-4
CASTPTGNTGELFF
>once|TRBV7-2
CASSTTPTDFYGYTF
>-|TRBV5-4
CASSQDSGGYQNIQYF
>few|TRBV29-1
CSVMREGPPSYEQYF
>-|TRBV18
CASSPEDRGVSYEQYF